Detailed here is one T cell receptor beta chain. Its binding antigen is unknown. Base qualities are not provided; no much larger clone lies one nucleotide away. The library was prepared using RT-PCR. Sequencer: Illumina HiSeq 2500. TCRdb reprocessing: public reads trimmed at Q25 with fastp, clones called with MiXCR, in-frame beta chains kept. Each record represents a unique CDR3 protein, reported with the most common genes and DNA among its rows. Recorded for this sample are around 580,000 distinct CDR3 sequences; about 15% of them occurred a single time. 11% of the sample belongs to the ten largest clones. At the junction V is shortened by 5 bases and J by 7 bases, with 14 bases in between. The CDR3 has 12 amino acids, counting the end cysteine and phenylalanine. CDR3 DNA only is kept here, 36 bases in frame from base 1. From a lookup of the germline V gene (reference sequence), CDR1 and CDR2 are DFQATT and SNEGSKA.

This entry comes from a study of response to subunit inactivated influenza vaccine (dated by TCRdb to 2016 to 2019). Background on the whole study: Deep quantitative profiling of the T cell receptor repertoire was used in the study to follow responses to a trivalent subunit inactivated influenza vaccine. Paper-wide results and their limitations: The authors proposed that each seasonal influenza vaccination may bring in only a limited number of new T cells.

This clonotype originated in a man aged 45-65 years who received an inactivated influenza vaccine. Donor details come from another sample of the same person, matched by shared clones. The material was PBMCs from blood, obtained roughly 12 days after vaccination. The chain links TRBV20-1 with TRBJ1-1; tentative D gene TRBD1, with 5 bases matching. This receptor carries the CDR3 CSAFRVGSEAFF. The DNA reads TGCAGTGCTTTCAGGGTTGGGAGTGAAGCTTTCTTT.